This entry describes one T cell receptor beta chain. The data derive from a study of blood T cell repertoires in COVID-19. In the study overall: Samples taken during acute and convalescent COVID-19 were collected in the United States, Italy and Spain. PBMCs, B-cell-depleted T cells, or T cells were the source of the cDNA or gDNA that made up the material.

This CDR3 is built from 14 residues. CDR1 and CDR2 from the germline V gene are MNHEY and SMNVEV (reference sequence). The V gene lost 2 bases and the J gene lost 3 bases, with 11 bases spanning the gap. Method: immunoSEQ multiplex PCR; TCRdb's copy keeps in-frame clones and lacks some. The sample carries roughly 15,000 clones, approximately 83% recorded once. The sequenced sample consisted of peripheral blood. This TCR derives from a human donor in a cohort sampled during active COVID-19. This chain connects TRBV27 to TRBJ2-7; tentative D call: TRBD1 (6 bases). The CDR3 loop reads CASSLKPQGYEQYF. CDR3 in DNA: TGTGCCAGCAGTTTAAAGCCACAGGGCTACGAGCAGTACTTC.